What follows is one T cell receptor beta chain and its context. Recently defined diagnostic criteria classed the Susac syndrome patients as definite or probable. This sample is drawn from a study of CD8 T cells in Susac syndrome. Study background: About 6 sequenced Susac syndrome patients had clinically active disease, while under ten were in remission.

RNA was extracted with the RNeasy kit, and a quantity of roughly 0.5 to 1 ug was reverse transcribed using random hexamers. Each CDR3 protein is one row after TCRdb ran MiXCR on the immunoSEQ multiplex PCR reads. Among some 160,000 distinct CDR3 sequences listed, approximately 96% were seen once. After removal of 4 bases from V and 10 bases from J, the junction contained 9 bases not matched to a gene. The CDR3 loop spans 15 amino acids. The germline CDR1 and CDR2 sequences are LGHDT and YNNKEL (reference sequence). The specimen was CD4+ T cells from PBMCs. This receptor was identified in a human donor with Susac syndrome. The chain uses TRBV3-1 and TRBJ2-1; 11 bases align to TRBD2. The CDR3 DNA sequence: TGTGCCAGCAGCCCAATGACTAGCGGGGTTCACGAGCAGTTCTTC. Translated: CASSPMTSGVHEQFF.